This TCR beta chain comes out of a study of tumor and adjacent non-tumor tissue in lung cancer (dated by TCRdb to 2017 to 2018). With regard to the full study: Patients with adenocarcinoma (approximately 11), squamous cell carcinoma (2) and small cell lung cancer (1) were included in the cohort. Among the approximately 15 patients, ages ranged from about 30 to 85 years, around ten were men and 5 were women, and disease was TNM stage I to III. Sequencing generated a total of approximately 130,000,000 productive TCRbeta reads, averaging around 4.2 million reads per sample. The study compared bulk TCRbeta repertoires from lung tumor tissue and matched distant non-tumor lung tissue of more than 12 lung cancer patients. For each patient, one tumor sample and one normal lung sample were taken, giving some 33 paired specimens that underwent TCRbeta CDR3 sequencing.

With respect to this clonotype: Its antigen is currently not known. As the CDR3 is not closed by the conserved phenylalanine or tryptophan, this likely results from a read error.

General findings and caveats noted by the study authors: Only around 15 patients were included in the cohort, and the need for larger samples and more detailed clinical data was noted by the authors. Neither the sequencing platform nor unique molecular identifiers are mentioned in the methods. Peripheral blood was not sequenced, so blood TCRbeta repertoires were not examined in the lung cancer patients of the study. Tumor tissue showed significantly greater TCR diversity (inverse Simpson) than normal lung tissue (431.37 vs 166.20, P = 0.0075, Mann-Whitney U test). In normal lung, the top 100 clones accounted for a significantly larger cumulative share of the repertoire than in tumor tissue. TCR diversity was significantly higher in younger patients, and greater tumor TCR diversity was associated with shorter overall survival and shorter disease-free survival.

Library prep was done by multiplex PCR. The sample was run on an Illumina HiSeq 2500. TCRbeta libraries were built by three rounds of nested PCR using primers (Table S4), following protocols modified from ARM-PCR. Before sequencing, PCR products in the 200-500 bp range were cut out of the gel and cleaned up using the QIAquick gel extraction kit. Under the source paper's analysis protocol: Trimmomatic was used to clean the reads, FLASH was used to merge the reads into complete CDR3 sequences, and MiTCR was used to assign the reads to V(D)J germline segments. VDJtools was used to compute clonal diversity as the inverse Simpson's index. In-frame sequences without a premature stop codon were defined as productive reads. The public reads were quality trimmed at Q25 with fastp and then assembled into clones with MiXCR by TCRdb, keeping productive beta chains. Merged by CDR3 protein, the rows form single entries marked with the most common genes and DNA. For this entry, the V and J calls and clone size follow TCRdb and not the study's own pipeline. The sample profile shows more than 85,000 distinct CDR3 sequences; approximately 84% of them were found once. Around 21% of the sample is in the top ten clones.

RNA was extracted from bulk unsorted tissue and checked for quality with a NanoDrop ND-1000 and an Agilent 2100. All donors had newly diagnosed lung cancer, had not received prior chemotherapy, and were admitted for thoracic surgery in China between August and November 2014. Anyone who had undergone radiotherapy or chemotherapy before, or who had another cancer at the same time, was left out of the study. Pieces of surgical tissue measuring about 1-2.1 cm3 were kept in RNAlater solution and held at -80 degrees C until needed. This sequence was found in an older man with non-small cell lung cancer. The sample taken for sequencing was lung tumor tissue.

The CDR3 region: CASSSGGLAVNEQFL. The DNA sequence follows: TGTGCAAGCAGCTCCGGGGGACTAGCGGTCAATGAGCAGTTCTTA. The sequence joins TRBV28 to TRBJ2-1, with TRBD2 matching 11 junction bases. The CDR3 is made up of 15 amino acids, end residues included. Here the CDR3 DNA is all that survives: 45 bases in frame from base 1. CDR1 and CDR2 are read off the germline V gene as MDHEN and SYDVKM.